Listed here are 10 T cell receptor beta chains from one sample, sequenced in a study of T cells after yellow fever vaccination. Each CDR3 protein is one row after TCRdb ran MiXCR on the 5' RACE reads. The sample shows hundreds of thousands of distinct CDR3 sequences, about 12% of them seen only once. The sequencing here drew on PBMCs, taken on the day of the yellow fever booster vaccination. The source is a young man who received the YFV17D yellow fever vaccine.

V gene TRBV20-1 combines with J gene TRBJ2-7; TRBD2 is a possible D gene (6 bases). Between the trimmed V and J ends, which lost 6 bases and 0 bases, there was a span of 15 bases. This CDR3 region has 14 residues. Germline V gene sequence: CDR1 DFQATT, CDR2 SNEGSKA (reference sequence). The CDR3 DNA reads as TGCAGTGCGCTCGGGACTTCCGCCTCCTACGAGCAGTACTTC. Amino acid sequence: CSALGTSASYEQYF.

This chain links TRBV5-5 with TRBJ1-2; D may be TRBD1 (5 bases). V was trimmed by 7 bases and J by 5 bases, leaving 27 bases between them. The CDR3 sequence is 17 residues long. Germline V gene lookup returns CDR1 SGHKS and CDR2 YYEKEE (reference sequence). CDR3 amino acids: CASSPLSGGGLKYGYTF. CDR3 nucleotide sequence: TGTGCCAGCTCTCCTCTTTCCGGCGGGGGATTAAAATATGGCTACACCTTC.

The chain is built from TRBV7-9 and TRBJ1-1; D ambiguous. Germline V lookup: CDR1 SEHNR, CDR2 FQNEAQ (reference sequence). Trimming pared 1 base from V and 5 bases from J, leaving 8 bases between. This CDR3 contains 13 residues. DNA of the CDR3: TGTGCCAGCAGCTTAGAAGGATTGACTGAAGCTTTCTTT. Encoded protein: CASSLEGLTEAFF.

This chain links TRBV18 with TRBJ1-1; D might be TRBD1 (6 bases). Trimming stripped 6 bases from V and 2 bases from J, with 13 bases between. Germline V lookup: CDR1 KGHSH, CDR2 LQKENI. There are 14 residues in the CDR3. The CDR3 nucleotides are TGTGCCAGCTCGGAAGGACAGACAAACACTGAAGCTTTCTTT. Encoded protein: CASSEGQTNTEAFF.

This chain connects TRBV6-2 or TRBV6-3 to TRBJ2-6; weak D call: TRBD1 (5 bases). The CDR3 spans 16 residues. Germline V CDR1 and CDR2: MNHEY, SVGEGT. V was trimmed by 7 bases and J by 2 bases, leaving 15 bases between them. The DNA of the CDR3 is TGTGCCAGCACCACCACCCACAGGCCTGGGGCCAACGTCCTGACTTTC. Amino acid sequence: CASTTTHRPGANVLTF.

This clonotype has just a few counts. V gene TRBV12-3 or TRBV12-4 combines with J gene TRBJ1-5; D perhaps matches TRBD1 (5 bases). CDR3 length: 14 residues. V gave up 3 bases and J gave up 3 bases, with 9 bases separating them. CDR3 in amino acids: CASSFQGNNQPQHF. The CDR3 DNA follows: TGTGCCAGCAGTTTTCAGGGTAACAATCAGCCCCAGCATTTT.

The chain couples TRBV4-2 to TRBJ2-7; D remains ambiguous. The CDR3 runs to 15 residues. The V gene's germline CDR1 is LGHNA and CDR2 YNFKEQ. V lost 1 base and J lost 1, with 11 bases in between. CDR3 nucleotide sequence: TGTGCCAGCAGCCAAGTAGGCGGCTATTCCTACGAGCAGTACTTC. It codes for CASSQVGGYSYEQYF.

This sequence joins TRBV3-1 and TRBJ2-1; 7 nucleotides agree with TRBD2. The V and J ends lost 1 base and 7 bases, in that order; junction bases with no gene match: 4. There are 14 residues in the CDR3. Germline values: CDR1 LGHDT, CDR2 YNNKEL (reference sequence). CDR3 amino acids: CASSQVGSGNEQFF. In DNA, the CDR3 is TGTGCCAGCAGCCAAGTGGGTAGCGGGAATGAGCAGTTCTTC.

The CDR3 sequence: CASSRSTPGLSSYEQYF. DNA of the CDR3: TGTGCCAGTAGTCGGAGTACGCCGGGTCTAAGCTCCTACGAGCAGTACTTC. The V call is TRBV19, the J call TRBJ2-7; D remains ambiguous. The V gene's germline CDR1 is LNHDA and CDR2 SQIVND (reference sequence). The V end was cut by 5 bases, the J end by 0 bases, with 20 bases between. This CDR3 has 17 amino acids.

This chain links TRBV5-1 with TRBJ2-3, with TRBD2 matching 13 bases. The V and J ends lost 1 base and 5 bases, in that order; junction bases with no gene match: 13. This CDR3 has 19 residues. In germline, CDR1 is SGHRS, CDR2 YFSETQ. The CDR3 region is CASSLTGLAGPGTRDTQYF. In nucleotides, the CDR3 is TGCGCCAGCAGCTTGACGGGACTAGCGGGGCCGGGGACGAGAGATACGCAGTATTTT.